Each of the 32 T cell receptor beta chains below was sequenced from the same sample in a study of human T cells and chemical hapten exposure. Unfractionated whole blood was the source of the extracted total RNA. Via MiXCR, TCRdb re-called the 5' RACE reads, giving one row per CDR3 protein. The sample carries 65,000 to 90,000 distinct CDR3 sequences, 15% to 20% recorded once. The receptors originated from a female donor in good health.

The chain recombines TRBV7-9 with TRBJ1-6, with D possibly matching TRBD1 (6 bases). The CDR3 has 20 amino acids. With 0 bases removed from V and 0 bases from J, the gap between germline ends came to 18 bases. CDR1 is SEHNR and CDR2 is FQNEAQ in the germline V gene (reference sequence). CDR3 in DNA: TGTGCCAGCAGCTTAGCGGCCTTGAAGGGGGGCCCCTCCTATAATTCACCCCTCCACTTT. Translation gives CASSLAALKGGPSYNSPLHF.

The J gene is TRBJ2-7, the V gene TRBV20-1, with 7 bases aligning to TRBD2. CDR1 and CDR2 (germline): DFQATT, SNEGSKA (reference sequence). This CDR3 has 15 residues. The V gene end was trimmed by 3 bases and the J gene end by 2 bases; junction bases not matched to a gene: 10. CDR3 protein: CSASGGKESPYEQYF. The CDR3 DNA sequence: TGCAGTGCTAGCGGGGGGAAGGAGAGTCCCTACGAGCAGTACTTC.

This chain joins TRBV5-1 and TRBJ1-1; D is unresolved. The CDR3 covers 15 residues. Germline-derived CDR1 and CDR2 are SGHRS and YFSETQ. V dropped 0 bases and J dropped 3 bases, with 12 bases sitting between them. In DNA, the CDR3 is TGCGCCAGCAGCTTGGATAGGGTTGTAGACACTGAAGCTTTCTTT. Translation gives CASSLDRVVDTEAFF.

In this sample, this clonotype turned up a few times. The chain is built from TRBV5-1 and TRBJ2-3; 10 bases are a match to TRBD2. The junction had 8 bases not matched to a gene; V was cut back by 0 bases and J by 1 base. CDR3 length: 18 amino acids. Germline CDR1 and CDR2: SGHRS and YFSETQ. For the CDR3, the DNA is TGCGCCAGCAGCTTGGCCGTTTCTAGCGGGGGAGGCACAGATACGCAGTATTTT. It is translated as CASSLAVSSGGGTDTQYF.

V and J are TRBV6-1 and TRBJ2-3, with 11 bases identical to TRBD1. The V gene end was trimmed by 5 bases and the J gene end by 7 bases; junction bases not matched to a gene: 5. CDR1 and CDR2 from the germline V gene are MNHNS and SASEGT. This CDR3 comprises 14 residues. CDR3 sequence: CASSRWTGGYTQYF. CDR3 nucleotides: TGTGCCAGCAGTCGCTGGACAGGGGGCTATACGCAGTATTTT.

In its sample, this clonotype was seen a few times. The chain recombines TRBV19 with TRBJ2-1, with D perhaps given as TRBD1 or TRBD2 (5 bases each). V lost 4 bases to trimming and J lost 13 bases, with 14 bases between them. Germline V CDR1 and CDR2: LNHDA, SQIVND (reference sequence). This CDR3 region has 12 residues. CDR3 protein: CASSSRAGGQFF. The CDR3 DNA is TGTGCCAGTAGTAGCCGGGCTGGGGGACAGTTCTTC. The full variable domain, its missing parts supplied by reference TRBV19 and TRBJ2-1, is DGGITQSPKYLFRKEGQNVTLSCEQNLNHDAMYWYRQDPGQGLRLIYYSQIVNDFQKGDIAEGYSVSREKKESFPLTVTSAQKNPTAFYLCASSSRAGGQFFGPGTRLTVL.

This clonotype has only a few counts. The chain employs TRBV25-1 and TRBJ2-1, with 8 bases aligning to TRBD2. V trimming: 4 bases; J trimming: 6 bases; junction bases outside the gene matches: 8. The CDR3 extends over 15 amino acids. The germline V gene encodes CDR1 MGHDK and CDR2 SYGVNS. CDR3 bases: TGTGCCAGCAGTGCCGGGGGGGCCGGACGCAATGAGCAGTTCTTC. Its protein product is CASSAGGAGRNEQFF.

This rearrangement joins TRBV28 to TRBJ2-6; the D gene is possibly TRBD1 (6 bases). Germline assignment: CDR1 MDHEN and CDR2 SYDVKM. With 6 bases removed from V and 4 bases from J, the gap between germline ends came to 22 bases. The CDR3 spans 18 residues. The CDR3 DNA reads TGTGCCAGCAGCCCAGTGGGGGCGCAAAGGTCAGGGGCCAACGTCCTGACTTTC. It translates to CASSPVGAQRSGANVLTF.

This clonotype was counted a few times. The chain links TRBV3-1 to TRBJ1-2, with TRBD1 matching over 9 bases. The V segment lost 3 bases and the J segment 4 bases; nucleotides outside the gene matches: 9. CDR3 length: 16 residues. Germline V lookup: CDR1 LGHDT, CDR2 YNNKEL (reference sequence). In DNA form, the CDR3 reads TGTGCCAGCAGCCATGACGGGACAGGGAGTTTCTATGGCTACACCTTC. Translating gives CASSHDGTGSFYGYTF.

This clonotype was picked up a small number of times. This chain connects TRBV7-9 to TRBJ1-4, with D unclear. V lost 2 bases, J lost 3 bases, and 13 bases lay in between. CDR3 length equals 16 residues. Germline values: CDR1 SEHNR, CDR2 FQNEAQ (reference sequence). CDR3 in amino acids: CASSLNGVRANEKLFF. The CDR3 coding sequence is TGTGCCAGCAGCTTAAATGGAGTTAGGGCTAATGAAAAACTGTTTTTT.

This clonotype was seen many times. The chain recombines TRBV7-2 with TRBJ2-7; D is perhaps TRBD2 (6 bases). This CDR3 has 14 residues. The V gene's germline CDR1 is SGHTA and CDR2 FQGNSA. V was cut by 6 bases and J by 0 bases, with 12 bases left in between. The CDR3 region has the DNA TGTGCCAGCAGACGGGGCGGGGACTCCTACGAGCAGTACTTC. Protein: CASRRGGDSYEQYF. The full variable domain, with the rest looked up from reference TRBV7-2 and TRBJ2-7, is GAGVSQSPSNKVTEKGKDVELRCDPISGHTALYWYRQSLGQGLEFLIYFQGNSAPDKSGLPSDRFSAERTGGSVSTLTIQRTQQEDSAVYLCASRRGGDSYEQYFGPGTRLTVT.

J is TRBJ1-2 and V is TRBV4-3; D might be TRBD1 (5 bases). CDR1 is LGHNA, CDR2 YSLEER, per germline. This CDR3 comprises 13 residues. Trimming shortened V by 3 bases and J by 4 bases, and 9 bases separated the two germline ends. CDR3: CASSHTGVYGYTF. In nucleotides, the CDR3 is TGCGCCAGCAGCCATACAGGCGTCTATGGCTACACCTTC.

This clonotype has just a few counts. This chain uses TRBV12-3 or TRBV12-4 with TRBJ1-5; no firm D call. The CDR3 is 15 amino acids. The V end lost 2 bases, the J end lost 0 bases, and 8 bases lay between the germline ends. CDR3 in amino acids: CASSLTGYSNQPQHF. The CDR3 DNA reads TGTGCCAGCAGTTTAACCGGTTATAGCAATCAGCCCCAGCATTTT.

This chain joins TRBV6-5 and TRBJ2-3; 12 bases fit TRBD2. Per germline, CDR1 MNHEY and CDR2 SVGAGI. This CDR3 comprises 14 residues. V gave up 7 bases and J gave up 4 bases; unmatched junction bases: 3. Here the CDR3 reads CASTSGGAADTQYF. In DNA form, the CDR3 reads TGTGCCAGCACTAGCGGGGGGGCAGCAGATACGCAGTATTTT.

This clonotype was seen a handful of times. This chain connects TRBV5-5 to TRBJ1-2; 7 positions agree with TRBD1. Germline V lookup: CDR1 SGHKS, CDR2 YYEKEE (reference sequence). Trimming removed 4 bases from V and 3 bases from J; junction bases left unmatched: 9. This CDR3 is 15 amino acids long. The CDR3 DNA is TGTGCCAGCAGCCCAGGGGGAGGGGGCGACTATGGCTACACCTTC. It specifies CASSPGGGGDYGYTF.

The V gene is TRBV20-1, the J gene TRBJ2-3, with TRBD2 matching over 7 bases. J was trimmed by 0 bases and V by 4 bases; bases with no gene match: 10. This CDR3 region has 16 residues. The germline gives CDR1 DFQATT, CDR2 SNEGSKA (reference sequence). DNA of the CDR3: TGCAGTGCTAAGTTTTTCGCTAGCGGTAGCACAGATACGCAGTATTTT. It encodes CSAKFFASGSTDTQYF.

The rearrangement joins TRBV7-9 to TRBJ1-5; tentative D call: TRBD1 (6 bases). The CDR3 spans 14 residues. The V gene lost 2 bases and the J gene lost 5 bases, with 10 bases spanning the gap. CDR1 is SEHNR and CDR2 is FQNEAQ in the germline V gene (reference sequence). The CDR3 loop is CASSLTGPHQPQHF. The CDR3 region has the DNA TGTGCCAGCAGCTTAACAGGGCCGCATCAGCCCCAGCATTTT.

The chain combines TRBV9 with TRBJ1-6, with 7 bases lining up with TRBD1. The CDR3 has 14 amino acids. Unmatched junction bases numbered 4, after V lost 4 bases and J lost 6 bases. CDR1 is SGDLS, CDR2 YYNGEE, per germline. The CDR3 sequence: CASSTNRGNSPLHF. The CDR3 DNA reads TGTGCCAGCAGCACTAACAGGGGTAATTCACCCCTCCACTTT.

The chain links TRBV6-1 to TRBJ2-5; a weak D match, TRBD2 (7 bases). Germline CDR1 reads MNHNS; CDR2 reads SASEGT. Between the trimmed V and J ends, which lost 2 bases and 4 bases, there was a span of 17 bases. CDR3 size: 16 residues. CDR3 residues: CASSERWGGLGETQYF. The CDR3 DNA reads TGTGCCAGCAGTGAACGGTGGGGGGGCCTGGGAGAGACCCAGTACTTC.

The table lists this clonotype with a few counts. The chain combines TRBV12-3 or TRBV12-4 with TRBJ1-1; no definite D call. Trimming left V 4 bases short and J 1 base short, with 13 bases between. The CDR3 covers 15 residues. CDR3 DNA sequence: TGTGCCAGCAGTTCACGAAACAATAGGAACACTGAAGCTTTCTTT. Protein product: CASSSRNNRNTEAFF.

This chain joins TRBV5-1 and TRBJ1-4; no definite D call. Between the trimmed V and J ends, which lost 4 bases and 0 bases, there was a span of 10 bases. Germline V gives CDR1 SGHRS, CDR2 YFSETQ. The CDR3 runs 15 residues. This CDR3 is CASSTDGATNEKLFF. Here the CDR3 DNA reads TGCGCCAGCAGCACCGACGGCGCAACTAATGAAAAACTGTTTTTT.

This clonotype was detected only a few times. The rearrangement joins TRBV14 to TRBJ1-1, with a possible D match to TRBD1 (5 bases). There are 17 residues in the CDR3. Trimming removed 0 bases at V and 6 bases at J, with 20 bases between. Germline V gene data show CDR1 as SGHDN and CDR2 as FVKESK. In nucleotides, the CDR3 is TGTGCCAGCAGCCAAGATCTTTTTGGCGCGGGGGAGGCTGAAGCTTTCTTT. It specifies CASSQDLFGAGEAEAFF.

A few counts support this clonotype. The rearrangement links TRBV6-2 or TRBV6-3 to TRBJ1-5; D is undetermined. CDR3 length: 13 residues. The germline V gene encodes CDR1 MNHEY and CDR2 SVGEGT. With 6 bases removed from V and 3 bases from J, the gap between germline ends came to 9 bases. The CDR3 nucleotides are TGTGCCAGCAGCAACACAGACAATCAGCCCCAGCATTTT. Amino acid sequence: CASSNTDNQPQHF.

The chain couples TRBV2 to TRBJ2-5; 9 nucleotides agree with TRBD2. Germline V lookup: CDR1 SNHLY, CDR2 FYNNEI. This CDR3 contains 11 residues. Unmatched junction bases numbered 4, after V lost 10 bases and J lost 7 bases. CDR3 protein: CATGTSRTQYF. The CDR3 DNA sequence: TGTGCCACCGGGACTAGCAGGACCCAGTACTTC.

The chain recombines TRBV10-3 with TRBJ2-3; D not certain. CDR1 and CDR2 (germline): ENHRY, SYGVKD. V shed 3 bases and J shed 3 bases, with 4 bases lying between them. CDR3 length: 12 amino acids. CDR3 sequence: CAISDGTDTQYF. CDR3 coding DNA: TGTGCCATCAGTGACGGGACAGATACGCAGTATTTT.

The chain has TRBV5-4 and TRBJ1-2; TRBD1 might be the D (5 bases). The germline V gene encodes CDR1 SGHNT and CDR2 YYREEE (reference sequence). The CDR3 is 15 amino acids. The V gene lost 2 bases and the J gene lost 4 bases, with 15 bases spanning the gap. The CDR3 DNA is TGTGCCAGCAGCTTATCGGGGAACGGGGGCTATGGCTACACCTTC. Translating gives CASSLSGNGGYGYTF.

CDR3: CASSGSVGETQYF. DNA of the CDR3: TGTGCCAGCAGCGGGTCGGTTGGAGAGACCCAGTACTTC. The rearrangement links TRBV7-9 to TRBJ2-5; D uncertain. The length of the CDR3 is 13 residues. Trimming took off 5 bases at V and 4 bases at J, with 11 bases between the two ends. The V gene's germline CDR1 is SEHNR and CDR2 FQNEAQ (reference sequence).

This sequence joins TRBV20-1 and TRBJ2-3; perhaps D is TRBD1 or TRBD2 (5 bases each). Germline CDR1 is DFQATT and CDR2 is SNEGSKA (reference sequence). V lost 0 bases and J 5 bases, leaving 12 bases between the germline ends. The CDR3 sequence is 14 residues long. The CDR3, as DNA: TGCAGTGCTAGAGATGAGGGGTCCAGAGATACGCAGTATTTT. Residues: CSARDEGSRDTQYF.

This chain links TRBV30 with TRBJ2-4; 7 nucleotides align to TRBD1. The germline V gene has CDR1 GTSNPN and CDR2 SVGIG (reference sequence). The CDR3 contains 13 residues. V dropped 5 bases and J dropped 1; count of bases not matched to a gene: 2. The CDR3 is CAWEGQAKNIQYF. In DNA form, the CDR3 reads TGTGCCTGGGAGGGACAGGCCAAAAACATTCAGTACTTC.

The chain links TRBV12-3 or TRBV12-4 to TRBJ1-2; TRBD1 agrees at 10 bases. The V segment lost 2 bases and the J segment 4 bases; nucleotides outside the gene matches: 1. The CDR3 is 14 residues long. The CDR3: CASSLRDRGYGYTF. The CDR3 region has the DNA TGTGCCAGCAGTTTAAGGGACAGGGGCTATGGCTACACCTTC.

This clonotype has ten or more counts. This rearrangement joins TRBV4-3 to TRBJ1-5; D may be TRBD1 (5 bases). CDR1 is LGHNA, CDR2 YSLEER, per germline. The CDR3 length is 18 residues. V lost 0 bases to trimming and J lost 4 bases, with 19 bases between them. CDR3 sequence reads: CASSQDRLSGGVNQPQHF. CDR3 DNA: TGCGCCAGCAGCCAAGATAGGTTGAGTGGAGGGGTGAATCAGCCCCAGCATTTT.

This chain links TRBV3-1 with TRBJ2-4; 9 bases fit TRBD1. Germline V gene sequence: CDR1 LGHDT, CDR2 YNNKEL (reference sequence). This CDR3 spans 16 amino acids. Trimming at V came to 0 bases and at J to 9 bases, leaving 9 bases not matched to a gene. The CDR3 reads CASSQDLGDRAGIQYF. The CDR3 DNA sequence: TGTGCCAGCAGCCAAGATCTAGGGGACAGGGCCGGCATTCAGTACTTC.